This T cell receptor (beta chain) was captured in a study of identical twins. A universal primer binding site was introduced by template switching. The final cDNA contained unique molecular identifiers. MiXCR, run by TCRdb on the 5' RACE reads, gives a single entry per CDR3 protein. The table shows approximately 600,000 distinct CDR3 sequences, with just under 10% occurring only once. The CDR3 has 13 amino acids. The ends lost 5 bases at V and 5 bases at J; junction bases unmatched: 4. This clonotype occurred a few times. This sample was also put to use in a study of yellow fever vaccine responses in identical twins.

Sequenced input: PBMCs. The TCR originated in a woman under 30 in good health. V usage is TRBV12-3 or TRBV12-4 and J usage is TRBJ2-3, with 7 bases lining up with TRBD2. This CDR3 reads CASSLGEGDTQYF. DNA for the CDR3: TGTGCCAGCAGTCTGGGGGAGGGAGATACGCAGTATTTT.